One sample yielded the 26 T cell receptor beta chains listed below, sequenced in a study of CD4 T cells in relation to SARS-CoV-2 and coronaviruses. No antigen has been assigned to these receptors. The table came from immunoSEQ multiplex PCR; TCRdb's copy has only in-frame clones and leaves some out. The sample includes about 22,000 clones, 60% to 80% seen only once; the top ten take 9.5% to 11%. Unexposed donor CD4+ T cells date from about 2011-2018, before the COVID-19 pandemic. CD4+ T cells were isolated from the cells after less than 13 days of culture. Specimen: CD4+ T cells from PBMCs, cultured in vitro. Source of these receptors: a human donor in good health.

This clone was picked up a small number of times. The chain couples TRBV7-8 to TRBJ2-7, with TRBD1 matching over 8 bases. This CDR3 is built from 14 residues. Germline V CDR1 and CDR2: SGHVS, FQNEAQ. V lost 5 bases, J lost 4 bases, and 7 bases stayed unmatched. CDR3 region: CASSPTGGGYEQYF. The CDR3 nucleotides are TGTGCCAGCAGCCCTACAGGGGGTGGTTACGAGCAGTACTTC.

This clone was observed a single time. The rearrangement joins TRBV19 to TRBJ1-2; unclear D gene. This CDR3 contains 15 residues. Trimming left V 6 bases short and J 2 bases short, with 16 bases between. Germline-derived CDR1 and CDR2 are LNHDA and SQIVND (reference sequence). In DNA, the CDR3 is TGTGCCAGTAGCCTTGCACGTCATCCCAACTATGGCTACACCTTC. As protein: CASSLARHPNYGYTF.

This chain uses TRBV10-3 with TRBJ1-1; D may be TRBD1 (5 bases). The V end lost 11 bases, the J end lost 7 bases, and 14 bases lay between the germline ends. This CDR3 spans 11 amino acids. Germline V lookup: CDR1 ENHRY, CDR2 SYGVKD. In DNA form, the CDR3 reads TGTGCCTCCCGGCGGGGGGGTGAAGCTTTCTTT. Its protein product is CASRRGGEAFF.

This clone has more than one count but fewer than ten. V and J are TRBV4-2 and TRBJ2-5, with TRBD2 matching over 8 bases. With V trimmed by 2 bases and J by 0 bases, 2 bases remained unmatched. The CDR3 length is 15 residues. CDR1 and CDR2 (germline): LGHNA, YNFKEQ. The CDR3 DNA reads TGTGCCAGCAGCCAACCGACTAGCGACCAAGAGACCCAGTACTTC. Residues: CASSQPTSDQETQYF.

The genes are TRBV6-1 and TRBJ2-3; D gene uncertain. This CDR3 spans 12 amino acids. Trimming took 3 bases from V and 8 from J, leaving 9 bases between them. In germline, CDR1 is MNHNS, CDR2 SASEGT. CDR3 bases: TGTGCCAGCAGTGAGGGCTTGGGTACGCAGTATTTT. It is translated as CASSEGLGTQYF.

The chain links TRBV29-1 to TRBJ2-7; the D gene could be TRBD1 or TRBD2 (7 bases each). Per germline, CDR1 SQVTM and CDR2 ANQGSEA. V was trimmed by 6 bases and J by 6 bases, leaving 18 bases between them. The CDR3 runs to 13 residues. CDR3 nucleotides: TGCAGCGTGGGGGGGGGACAGACTCTCGAGCAGTACTTC. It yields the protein CSVGGGQTLEQYF.

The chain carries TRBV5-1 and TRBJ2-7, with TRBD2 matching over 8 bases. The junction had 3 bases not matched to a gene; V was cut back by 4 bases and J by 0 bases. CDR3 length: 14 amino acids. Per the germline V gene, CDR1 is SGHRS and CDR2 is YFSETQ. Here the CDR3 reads CASSTGTSSYEQYF. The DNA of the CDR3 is TGCGCCAGCAGCACCGGGACTAGCTCCTACGAGCAGTACTTC.

The CDR3, as DNA: TGCGCCAGCACCTGGGGTGGGGCCGGGGAGCTGTTTTTT. As protein: CASTWGGAGELFF. The V and J genes are TRBV5-1 and TRBJ2-2, with unresolved D. The ends were cut back, 6 bases at V and 6 bases at J, with 12 bases in the middle. This CDR3 has 13 residues. Per germline, CDR1 SGHRS and CDR2 YFSETQ.

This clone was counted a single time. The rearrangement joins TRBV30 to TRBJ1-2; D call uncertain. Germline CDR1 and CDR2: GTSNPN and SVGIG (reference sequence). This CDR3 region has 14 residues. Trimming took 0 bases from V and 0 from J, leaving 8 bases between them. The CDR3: CAWSVPATNYGYTF. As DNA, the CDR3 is TGTGCCTGGAGTGTACCGGCGACTAACTATGGCTACACCTTC.

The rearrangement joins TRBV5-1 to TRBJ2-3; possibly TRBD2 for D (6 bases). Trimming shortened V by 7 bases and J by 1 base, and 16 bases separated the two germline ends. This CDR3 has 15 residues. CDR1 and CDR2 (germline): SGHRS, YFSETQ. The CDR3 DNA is TGCGCCAGCTACCCCGGGATAGCGGGCACAGATACGCAGTATTTT. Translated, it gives CASYPGIAGTDTQYF.

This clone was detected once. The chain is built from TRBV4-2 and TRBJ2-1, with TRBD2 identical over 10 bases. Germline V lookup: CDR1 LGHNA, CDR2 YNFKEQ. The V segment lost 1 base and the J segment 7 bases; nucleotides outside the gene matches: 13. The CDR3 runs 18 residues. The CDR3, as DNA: TGTGCCAGCAGCCAAGGGTTAGCGGGGGGAGGGGGATGGAATGAGCAGTTCTTC. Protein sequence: CASSQGLAGGGGWNEQFF.

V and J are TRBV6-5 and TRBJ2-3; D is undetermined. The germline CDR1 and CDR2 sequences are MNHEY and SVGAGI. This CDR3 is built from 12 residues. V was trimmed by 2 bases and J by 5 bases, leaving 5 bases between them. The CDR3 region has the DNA TGTGCCAGCAGTTACGGGAAAGATACGCAGTATTTT. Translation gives CASSYGKDTQYF.

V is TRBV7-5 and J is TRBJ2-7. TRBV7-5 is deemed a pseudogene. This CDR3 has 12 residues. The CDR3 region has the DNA TGTGCCAGAAAAGACGTCTCCTACGAGCAGTACTTC. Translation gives CARKDVSYEQYF.

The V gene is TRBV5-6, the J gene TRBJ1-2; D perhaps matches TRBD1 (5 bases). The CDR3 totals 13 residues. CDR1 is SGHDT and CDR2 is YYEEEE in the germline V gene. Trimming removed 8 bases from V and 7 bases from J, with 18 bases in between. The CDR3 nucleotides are TGTGCCAGTTCGAGAGGGGAGCGTGGTGGCTACACCTTC. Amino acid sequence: CASSRGERGGYTF.

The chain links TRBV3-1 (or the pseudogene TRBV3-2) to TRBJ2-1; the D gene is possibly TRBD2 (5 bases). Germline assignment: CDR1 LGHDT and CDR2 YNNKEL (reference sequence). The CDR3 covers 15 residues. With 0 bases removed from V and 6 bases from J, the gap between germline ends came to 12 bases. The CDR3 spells CASSQEHTRRNEQFF. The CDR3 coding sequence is TGTGCCAGCAGCCAAGAACACACTAGACGCAATGAGCAGTTCTTC.

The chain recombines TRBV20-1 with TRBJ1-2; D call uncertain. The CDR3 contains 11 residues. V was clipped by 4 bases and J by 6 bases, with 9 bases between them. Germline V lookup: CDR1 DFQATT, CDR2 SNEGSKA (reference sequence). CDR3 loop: CSAMQPNGYTF. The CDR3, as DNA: TGCAGTGCTATGCAGCCGAATGGCTACACCTTC.

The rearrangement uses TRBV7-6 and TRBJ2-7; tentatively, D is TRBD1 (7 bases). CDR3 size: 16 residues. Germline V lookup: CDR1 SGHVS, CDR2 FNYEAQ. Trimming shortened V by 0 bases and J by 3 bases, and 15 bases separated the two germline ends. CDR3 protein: CASSLAQGGLLYEQYF. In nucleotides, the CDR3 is TGTGCCAGCAGCTTAGCGCAGGGGGGACTCCTCTACGAGCAGTACTTC.

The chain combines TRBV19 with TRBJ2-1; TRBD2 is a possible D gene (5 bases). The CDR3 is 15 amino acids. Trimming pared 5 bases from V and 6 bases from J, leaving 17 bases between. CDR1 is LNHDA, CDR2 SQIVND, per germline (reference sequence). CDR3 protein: CASSLRTENRNEQFF. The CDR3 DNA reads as TGTGCCAGTAGTCTCCGGACTGAAAACCGCAATGAGCAGTTCTTC.

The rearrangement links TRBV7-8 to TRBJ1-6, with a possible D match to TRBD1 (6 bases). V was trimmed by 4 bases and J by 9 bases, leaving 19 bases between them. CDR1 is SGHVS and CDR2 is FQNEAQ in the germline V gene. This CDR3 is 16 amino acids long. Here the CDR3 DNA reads TGTGCCAGCAGCTGGGGGGCTGAGACCGGGGGTTCACCCCTCCACTTT. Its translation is CASSWGAETGGSPLHF. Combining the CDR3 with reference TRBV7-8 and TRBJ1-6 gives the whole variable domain GAGVSQSPRYKVAKRGQDVALRCDPISGHVSLFWYQQALGQGPEFLTYFQNEAQLDKSGLPSDRFFAERPEGSVSTLKIQRTQQEDSAVYLCASSWGAETGGSPLHFGNGTRLTVT.

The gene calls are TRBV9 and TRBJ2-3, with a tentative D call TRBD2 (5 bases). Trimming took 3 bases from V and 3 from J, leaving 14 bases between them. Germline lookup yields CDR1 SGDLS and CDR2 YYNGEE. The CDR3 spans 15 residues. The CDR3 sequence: CASSEHGERTDTQYF. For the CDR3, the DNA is TGTGCCAGCAGCGAGCATGGGGAGAGGACAGATACGCAGTATTTT.

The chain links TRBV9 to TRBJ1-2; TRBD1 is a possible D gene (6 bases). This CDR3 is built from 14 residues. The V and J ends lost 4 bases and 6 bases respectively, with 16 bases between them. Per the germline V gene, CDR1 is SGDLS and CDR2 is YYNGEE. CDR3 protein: CASSPSGGGHGYTF. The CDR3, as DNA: TGTGCCAGCAGCCCCTCCGGGGGGGGGCATGGCTACACCTTC.

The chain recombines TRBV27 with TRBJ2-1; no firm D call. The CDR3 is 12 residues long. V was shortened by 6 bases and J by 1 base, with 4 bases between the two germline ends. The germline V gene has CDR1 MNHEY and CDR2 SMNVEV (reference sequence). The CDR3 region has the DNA TGTGCCAGCAGCAATTCCTACAATGAGCAGTTCTTC. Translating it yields CASSNSYNEQFF.

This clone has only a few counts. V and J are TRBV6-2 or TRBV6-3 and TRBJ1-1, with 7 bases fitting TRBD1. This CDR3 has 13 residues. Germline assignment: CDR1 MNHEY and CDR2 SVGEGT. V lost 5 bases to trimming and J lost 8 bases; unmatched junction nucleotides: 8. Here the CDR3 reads CASSKGDSPEAFF. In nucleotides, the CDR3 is TGTGCCAGCAGTAAAGGGGACAGCCCAGAAGCTTTCTTT.

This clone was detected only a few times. Written as DNA, the CDR3 is TGTGCCAGCAGCCAAAGGGTTTTCCCAGGGGTTCACAATGAGCAGTTCTTC. Translation: CASSQRVFPGVHNEQFF. The rearrangement links TRBV7-2 to TRBJ2-1, with D possibly TRBD1 on 6 matching bases. This CDR3 region has 17 residues. V lost 5 bases and J lost 5, with 22 bases in between. Per germline, CDR1 SGHTA and CDR2 FQGNSA.

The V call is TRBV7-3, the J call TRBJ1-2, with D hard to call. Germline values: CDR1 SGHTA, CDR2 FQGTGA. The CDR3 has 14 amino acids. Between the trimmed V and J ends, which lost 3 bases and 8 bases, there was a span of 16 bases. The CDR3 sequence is CASSFGPGLAGYTF. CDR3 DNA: TGTGCCAGCAGCTTTGGCCCCGGGTTAGCCGGCTACACCTTC.

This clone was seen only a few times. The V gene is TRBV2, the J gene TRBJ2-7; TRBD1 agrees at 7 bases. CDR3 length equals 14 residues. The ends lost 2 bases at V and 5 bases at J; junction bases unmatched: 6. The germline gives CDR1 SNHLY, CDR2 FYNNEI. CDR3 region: CASSERGGINEQYF. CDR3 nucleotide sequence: TGTGCCAGCAGTGAAAGAGGGGGCATCAACGAGCAGTACTTC.